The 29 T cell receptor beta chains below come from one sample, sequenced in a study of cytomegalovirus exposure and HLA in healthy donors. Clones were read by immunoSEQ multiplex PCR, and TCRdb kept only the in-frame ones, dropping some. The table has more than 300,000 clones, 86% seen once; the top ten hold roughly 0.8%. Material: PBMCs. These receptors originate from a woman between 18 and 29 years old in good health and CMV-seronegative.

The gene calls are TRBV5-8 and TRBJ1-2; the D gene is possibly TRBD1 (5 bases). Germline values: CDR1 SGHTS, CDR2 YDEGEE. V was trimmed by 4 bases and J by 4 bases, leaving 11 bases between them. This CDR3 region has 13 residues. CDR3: CASSGGHFYGYTF. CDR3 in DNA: TGTGCCAGCAGCGGCGGACACTTCTATGGCTACACCTTC.

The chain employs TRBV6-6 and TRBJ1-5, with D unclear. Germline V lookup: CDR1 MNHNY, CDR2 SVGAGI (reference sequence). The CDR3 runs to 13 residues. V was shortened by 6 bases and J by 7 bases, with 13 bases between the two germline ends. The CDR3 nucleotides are TGTGCCAGCAGCCCCGGTGGGCCCCAGCCCCAGCATTTT. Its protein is CASSPGGPQPQHF.

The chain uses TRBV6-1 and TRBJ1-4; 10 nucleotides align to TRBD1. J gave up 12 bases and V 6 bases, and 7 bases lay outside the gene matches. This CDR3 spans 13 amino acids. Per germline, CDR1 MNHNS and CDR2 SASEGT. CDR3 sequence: CASRGTGVDELFF. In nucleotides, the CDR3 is TGTGCCAGCAGGGGGACAGGGGTGGATGAACTGTTTTTT.

In DNA, the CDR3 is TGCAGCGTCTCAGGGATAGGGAACACTGAAGCTTTCTTT. Its protein product is CSVSGIGNTEAFF. This sequence joins TRBV29-1 and TRBJ1-1; tentatively, D is TRBD1 (5 bases). The CDR3 length is 13 residues. V shed 6 bases and J shed 1 base, with 12 bases lying between them. CDR1 is SQVTM, CDR2 ANQGSEA, per germline.

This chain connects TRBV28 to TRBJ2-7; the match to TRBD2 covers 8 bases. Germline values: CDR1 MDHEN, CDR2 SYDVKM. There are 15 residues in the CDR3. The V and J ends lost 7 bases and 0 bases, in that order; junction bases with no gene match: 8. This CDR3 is CASMSAGESSYEQYF. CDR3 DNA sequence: TGTGCCAGCATGTCAGCGGGAGAAAGCTCCTACGAGCAGTACTTC.

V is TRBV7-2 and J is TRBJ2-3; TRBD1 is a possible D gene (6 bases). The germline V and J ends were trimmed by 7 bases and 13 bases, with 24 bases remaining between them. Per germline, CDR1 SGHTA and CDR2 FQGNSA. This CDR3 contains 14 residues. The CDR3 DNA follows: TGTGCCAGCAACCCCGGCGTTGTCGGGACACAAAAGTATTTT. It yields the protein CASNPGVVGTQKYF.

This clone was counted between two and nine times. CDR3 amino acids: CASSPAPGPYEQYF. In DNA form, the CDR3 reads TGTGCCAGCAGTCCGGCGCCAGGTCCCTACGAGCAGTACTTC. The chain recombines TRBV6-5 with TRBJ2-7; D gene ambiguous. Per the germline V gene, CDR1 is MNHEY and CDR2 is SVGAGI. The CDR3 contains 14 residues. With 5 bases removed from V and 2 bases from J, the gap between germline ends came to 13 bases.

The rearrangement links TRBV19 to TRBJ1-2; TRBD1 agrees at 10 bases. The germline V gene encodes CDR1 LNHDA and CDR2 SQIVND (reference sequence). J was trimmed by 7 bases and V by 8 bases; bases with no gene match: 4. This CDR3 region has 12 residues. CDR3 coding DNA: TGTGCCAGTGGCCGGGACAGGGGTGGCTACACCTTC. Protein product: CASGRDRGGYTF.

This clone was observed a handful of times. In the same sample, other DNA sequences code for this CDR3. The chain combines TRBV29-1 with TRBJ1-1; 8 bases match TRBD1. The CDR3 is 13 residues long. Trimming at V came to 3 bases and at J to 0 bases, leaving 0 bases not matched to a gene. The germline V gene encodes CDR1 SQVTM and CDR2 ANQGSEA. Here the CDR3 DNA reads TGCAGCGTTGAGGGACAGGTGAACACTGAAGCTTTCTTT. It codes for CSVEGQVNTEAFF.

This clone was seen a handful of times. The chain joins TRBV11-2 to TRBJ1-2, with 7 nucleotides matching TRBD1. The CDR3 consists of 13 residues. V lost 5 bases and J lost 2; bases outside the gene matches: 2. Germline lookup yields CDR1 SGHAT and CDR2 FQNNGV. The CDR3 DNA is TGTGCCAGCAGCCGGGGACAGAACTATGGCTACACCTTC. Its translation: CASSRGQNYGYTF.

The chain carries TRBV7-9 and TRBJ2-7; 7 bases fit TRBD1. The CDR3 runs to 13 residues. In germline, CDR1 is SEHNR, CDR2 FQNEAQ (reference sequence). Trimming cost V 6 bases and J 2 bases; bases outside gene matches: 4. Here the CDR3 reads CASSWDSPYEQYF. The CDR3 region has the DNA TGTGCCAGCAGTTGGGACAGCCCCTACGAGCAGTACTTC. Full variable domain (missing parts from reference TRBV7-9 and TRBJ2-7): DTGVSQNPRHKITKRGQNVTFRCDPISEHNRLYWYRQTLGQGPEFLTYFQNEAQLEKSRLLSDRFSAERPKGSFSTLEIQRTEQGDSAMYLCASSWDSPYEQYFGPGTRLTVT.

CDR3 in amino acids: CASRPTGGTEYEQYF. Here the CDR3 DNA reads TGTGCCAGCAGACCTACCGGAGGGACAGAATACGAGCAGTACTTC. The chain joins TRBV6-5 to TRBJ2-7, with D tentatively TRBD1 (7 bases). V was trimmed by 6 bases and J by 4 bases, leaving 19 bases between them. This CDR3 is built from 15 residues. CDR1 MNHEY and CDR2 SVGAGI come from the germline V gene.

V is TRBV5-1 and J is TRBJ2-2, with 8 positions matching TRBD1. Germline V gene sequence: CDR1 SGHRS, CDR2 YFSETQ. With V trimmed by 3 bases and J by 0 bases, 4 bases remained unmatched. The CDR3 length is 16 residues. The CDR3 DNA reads TGCGCCAGCAGCTCAGGGGGCAGTACGAACACCGGGGAGCTGTTTTTT. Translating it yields CASSSGGSTNTGELFF.

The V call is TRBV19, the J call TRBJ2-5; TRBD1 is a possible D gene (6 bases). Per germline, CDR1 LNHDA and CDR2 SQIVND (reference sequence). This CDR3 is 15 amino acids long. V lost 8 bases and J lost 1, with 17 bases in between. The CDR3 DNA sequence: TGTGCCAGTTCGACGACCAGGGGAGTCCAAGAGACCCAGTACTTC. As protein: CASSTTRGVQETQYF. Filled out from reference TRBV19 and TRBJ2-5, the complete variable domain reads DGGITQSPKYLFRKEGQNVTLSCEQNLNHDAMYWYRQDPGQGLRLIYYSQIVNDFQKGDIAEGYSVSREKKESFPLTVTSAQKNPTAFYLCASSTTRGVQETQYFGPGTRLLVL.

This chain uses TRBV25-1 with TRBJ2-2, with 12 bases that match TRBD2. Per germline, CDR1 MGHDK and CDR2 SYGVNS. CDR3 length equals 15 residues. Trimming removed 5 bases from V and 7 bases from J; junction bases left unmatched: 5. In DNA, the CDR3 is TGTGCCAGCAGTCCCCCGGGACTAGCGGGCGGGGAGCTGTTTTTT. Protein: CASSPPGLAGGELFF. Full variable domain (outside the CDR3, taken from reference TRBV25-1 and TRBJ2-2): EADIYQTPRYLVIGTGKKITLECSQTMGHDKMYWYQQDPGMELHLIHYSYGVNSTEKGDLSSESTVSRIRTEHFPLTLESARPSHTSQYLCASSPPGLAGGELFFGEGSRLTVL.

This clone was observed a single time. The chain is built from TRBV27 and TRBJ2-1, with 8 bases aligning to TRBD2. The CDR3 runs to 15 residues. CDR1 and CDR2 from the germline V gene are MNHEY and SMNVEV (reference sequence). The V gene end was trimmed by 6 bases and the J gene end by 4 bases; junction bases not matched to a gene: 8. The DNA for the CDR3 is TGTGCCAGCAGGGCCGGGACTAGTTGGTACAATGAGCAGTTCTTC. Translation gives CASRAGTSWYNEQFF.

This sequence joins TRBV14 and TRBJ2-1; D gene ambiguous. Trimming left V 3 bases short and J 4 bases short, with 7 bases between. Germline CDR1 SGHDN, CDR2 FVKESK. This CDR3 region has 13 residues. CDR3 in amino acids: CASSHPVYNEQFF. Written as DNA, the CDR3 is TGTGCCAGCAGCCATCCTGTATACAATGAGCAGTTCTTC.

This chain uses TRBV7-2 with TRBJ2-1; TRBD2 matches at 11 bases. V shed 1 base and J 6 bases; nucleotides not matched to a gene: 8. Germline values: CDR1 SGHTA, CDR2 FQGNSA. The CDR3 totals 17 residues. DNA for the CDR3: TGTGCCAGCAGCTTAGTTCGCCTAGCGGGAGGTGGCAATGAGCAGTTCTTC. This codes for CASSLVRLAGGGNEQFF.

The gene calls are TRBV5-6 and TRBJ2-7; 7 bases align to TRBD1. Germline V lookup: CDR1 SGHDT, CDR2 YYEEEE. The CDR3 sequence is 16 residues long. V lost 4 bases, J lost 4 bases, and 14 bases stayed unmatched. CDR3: CASSPRDWTGLYEQYF. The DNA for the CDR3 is TGTGCCAGCAGCCCCCGGGATTGGACAGGCCTGTACGAGCAGTACTTC.

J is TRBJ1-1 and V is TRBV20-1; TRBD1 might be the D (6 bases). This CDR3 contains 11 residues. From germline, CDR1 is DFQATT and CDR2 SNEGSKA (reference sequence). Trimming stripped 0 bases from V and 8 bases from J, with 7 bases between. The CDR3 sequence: CSAREGAEAFF. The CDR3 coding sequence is TGCAGTGCTAGAGAGGGGGCCGAAGCTTTCTTT.

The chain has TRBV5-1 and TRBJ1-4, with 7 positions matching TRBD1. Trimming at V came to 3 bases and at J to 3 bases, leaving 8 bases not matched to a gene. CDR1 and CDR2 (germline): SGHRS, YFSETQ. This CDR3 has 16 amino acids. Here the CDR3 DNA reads TGCGCCAGCAGCTCAACCGACAGGGAAGCTAATGAAAAACTGTTTTTT. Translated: CASSSTDREANEKLFF.

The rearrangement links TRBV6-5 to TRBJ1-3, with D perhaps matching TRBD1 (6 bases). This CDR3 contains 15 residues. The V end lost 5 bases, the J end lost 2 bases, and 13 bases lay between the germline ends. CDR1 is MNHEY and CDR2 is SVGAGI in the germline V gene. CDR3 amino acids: CASSPSGTTGNTIYF. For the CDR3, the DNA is TGTGCCAGCAGTCCTTCCGGGACAACTGGAAACACCATATATTTT.

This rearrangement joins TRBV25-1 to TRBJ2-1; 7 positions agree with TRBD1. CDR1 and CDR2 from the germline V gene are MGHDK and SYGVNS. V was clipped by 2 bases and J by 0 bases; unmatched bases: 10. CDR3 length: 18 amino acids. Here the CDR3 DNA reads TGTGCCAGCAGTGAACGAGGGGGCAGGGGATACTCCTACAATGAGCAGTTCTTC. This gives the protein CASSERGGRGYSYNEQFF.

The CDR3 sequence is CASRAGERNTIYF. The DNA of the CDR3 is TGTGCCAGTAGGGCCGGGGAGAGAAACACCATATATTTT. The chain employs TRBV19 and TRBJ1-3; D ambiguous. The V gene lost 6 bases and the J gene lost 5 bases, with 11 bases spanning the gap. The CDR3 is made up of 13 amino acids. Germline V lookup: CDR1 LNHDA, CDR2 SQIVND (reference sequence).

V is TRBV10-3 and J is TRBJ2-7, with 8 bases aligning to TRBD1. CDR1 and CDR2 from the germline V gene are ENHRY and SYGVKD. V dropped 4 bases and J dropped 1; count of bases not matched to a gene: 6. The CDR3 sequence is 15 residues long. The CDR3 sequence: CAISGATGASYEQYF. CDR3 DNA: TGTGCCATCAGTGGGGCGACAGGGGCTTCCTACGAGCAGTACTTC.

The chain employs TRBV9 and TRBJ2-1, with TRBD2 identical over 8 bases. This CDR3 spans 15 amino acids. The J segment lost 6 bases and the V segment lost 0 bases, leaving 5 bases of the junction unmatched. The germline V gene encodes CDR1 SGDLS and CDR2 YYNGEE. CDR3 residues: CASSVESGGSNEQFF. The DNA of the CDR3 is TGTGCCAGCAGCGTAGAAAGCGGGGGCTCCAATGAGCAGTTCTTC.

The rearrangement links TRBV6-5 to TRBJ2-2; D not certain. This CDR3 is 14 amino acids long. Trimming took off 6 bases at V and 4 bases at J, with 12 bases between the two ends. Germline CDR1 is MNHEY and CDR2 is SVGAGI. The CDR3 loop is CASSNMRSTGELFF. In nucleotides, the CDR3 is TGTGCCAGCAGCAACATGCGGAGCACCGGGGAGCTGTTTTTT.

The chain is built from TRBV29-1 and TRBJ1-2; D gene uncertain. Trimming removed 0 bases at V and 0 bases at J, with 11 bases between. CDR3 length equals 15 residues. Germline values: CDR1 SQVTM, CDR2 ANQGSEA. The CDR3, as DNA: TGCAGCGTTGAAGAGTGGGTAGGAGCTAACTATGGCTACACCTTC. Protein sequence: CSVEEWVGANYGYTF.

CDR3 DNA: TGTGCCAGCAGTTTGGGAGGGTCGGGGTCCTACGAGCAGTACTTC. Protein sequence: CASSLGGSGSYEQYF. V gene TRBV28 combines with J gene TRBJ2-7, with 7 bases that match TRBD2. Germline assignment: CDR1 MDHEN and CDR2 SYDVKM. The CDR3 covers 15 residues. Trimming cost V 3 bases and J 1 base; bases outside gene matches: 6.